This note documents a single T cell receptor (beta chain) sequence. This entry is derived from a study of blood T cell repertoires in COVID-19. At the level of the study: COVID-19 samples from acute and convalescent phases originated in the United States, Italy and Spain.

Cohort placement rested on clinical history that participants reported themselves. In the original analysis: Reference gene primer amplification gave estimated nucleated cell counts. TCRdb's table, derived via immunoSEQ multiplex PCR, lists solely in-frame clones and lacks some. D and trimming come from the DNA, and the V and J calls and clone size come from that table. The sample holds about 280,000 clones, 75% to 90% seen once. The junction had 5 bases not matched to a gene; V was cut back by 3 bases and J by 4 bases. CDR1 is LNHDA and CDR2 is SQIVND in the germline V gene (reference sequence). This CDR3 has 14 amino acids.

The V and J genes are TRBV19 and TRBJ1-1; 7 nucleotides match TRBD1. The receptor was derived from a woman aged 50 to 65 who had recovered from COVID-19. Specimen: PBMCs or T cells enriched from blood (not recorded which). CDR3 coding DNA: TGTGCCAGTAGTATTAATACAGGGGCCACTGAAGCTTTCTTT. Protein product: CASSINTGATEAFF.